These 25 T cell receptor beta chains came from one sample sequenced in a study of blood T cell repertoires in COVID-19 (dated by TCRdb to about 2020). The library was obtained by the immunoSEQ multiplex PCR assay. As stored in TCRdb, this immuneACCESS dataset retains in-frame rearrangements with V and J assigned. A fraction of the clones does not appear; measured against another copy, unresolved V genes explain less than half of the discrepancy, and the remainder lacks a known reason. Present in this sample are 65,000 to 85,000 clones, roughly 89% of which were seen just once. The top ten hold 8% to 10% of the sample. Sequenced sample: peripheral blood. The receptors were sampled from a man in his fifties with active COVID-19.

The chain has TRBV21-1 and TRBJ2-7; the table names TRBD1, a call not compared with the DNA. TRBV21-1 is labeled a pseudogene. The CDR3 is 15 amino acids. The CDR3 nucleotides are TGTGCCAGCAGCAAGGAGGGGGACAGGGGCTACGAGCAGTACTTC. Its protein product is CASSKEGDRGYEQYF.

This clone showed up just a few times. The rearrangement joins TRBV5-4 to TRBJ2-2, with TRBD1 identical over 7 bases. Germline V lookup: CDR1 SGHNT, CDR2 YYREEE (reference sequence). The trim removed 3 bases at V and 3 bases at J, leaving 8 bases unmatched. The CDR3 contains 16 residues. CDR3 in amino acids: CASSSLWDSHTGELFF. The CDR3 nucleotides are TGTGCCAGCAGCTCGCTATGGGACAGTCACACCGGGGAGCTGTTTTTT.

The rearrangement joins TRBV7-3 to TRBJ2-7; 8 positions agree with TRBD1. Unmatched junction bases numbered 11, after V lost 1 base and J lost 6 bases. The V gene's germline CDR1 is SGHTA and CDR2 FQGTGA. This CDR3 is built from 16 residues. The CDR3 is CASSLNAAQGASEQYF. The DNA of the CDR3 is TGTGCCAGCAGCTTAAATGCGGCGCAGGGGGCATCCGAGCAGTACTTC.

The CDR3 DNA follows: TGTGCCAGCAGCTTGGGACAGGGGATCACAGATACGCAGTATTTT. It translates to CASSLGQGITDTQYF. V and J are TRBV7-2 and TRBJ2-3; the match to TRBD1 covers 10 bases. V shed 3 bases, J shed 2 bases, and the junction held 2 bases outside the gene matches. Germline V lookup: CDR1 SGHTA, CDR2 FQGNSA. The CDR3 is 15 amino acids.

CDR3 residues: CASSATGPTDTQYF. The CDR3 DNA follows: TGTGCCAGCAGTGCGACAGGGCCCACAGATACGCAGTATTTT. V and J are TRBV2 and TRBJ2-3; 7 nucleotides align to TRBD1. This CDR3 is 14 amino acids long. Germline V lookup: CDR1 SNHLY, CDR2 FYNNEI. Losses at the gene ends were 4 bases for V and 2 bases for J; bases not matched to a gene: 3.

This clone was recorded once. The V gene is TRBV6-6, the J gene TRBJ1-2, with D possibly TRBD1 on 5 matching bases. Germline CDR1 and CDR2: MNHNY and SVGAGI (reference sequence). The V and J ends lost 0 bases and 4 bases respectively, with 9 bases between them. The CDR3 covers 14 residues. The CDR3: CASSYSEGPYGYTF. CDR3 sequence (DNA): TGTGCCAGCAGTTACTCGGAGGGGCCCTATGGCTACACCTTC.

The chain combines TRBV6-2 or TRBV6-3 with TRBJ1-1; D unclear. Looked up from germline, CDR1 is MNHEY and CDR2 is SVGEGT. The CDR3 runs 15 residues. Trimming left V 2 bases short and J 0 bases short, with 10 bases between. The CDR3 sequence: CASSYDRQMNTEAFF. CDR3 in DNA: TGTGCCAGCAGTTACGATAGACAAATGAACACTGAAGCTTTCTTT.

The rearrangement links TRBV3-1 (or the pseudogene TRBV3-2) to TRBJ2-5; no firm D call. The V gene lost 2 bases and the J gene lost 0 bases, with 10 bases spanning the gap. The CDR3 runs to 15 residues. Germline V gene sequence: CDR1 LGHDT, CDR2 YNNKEL (reference sequence). The CDR3 protein is CASSQYYGHQETQYF. The CDR3 DNA reads TGTGCCAGCAGCCAATATTATGGGCACCAAGAGACCCAGTACTTC.

The J gene is TRBJ1-5, the V gene TRBV6-4; 7 positions match TRBD1. Germline V gene lookup returns CDR1 MRHNA and CDR2 SNTAGT. V lost 6 bases, J lost 5 bases, and 10 bases stayed unmatched. This CDR3 has 15 amino acids. For the CDR3, the DNA is TGTGCCAGCAGCGTCGACAGGGTATACGATCAGCCCCAGCATTTT. Translation gives CASSVDRVYDQPQHF.

This chain uses TRBV29-1 with TRBJ1-2, with D tentatively TRBD1 (5 bases). V lost 3 bases, J lost 8 bases, and 19 bases lay in between. This CDR3 has 14 amino acids. Looked up from germline, CDR1 is SQVTM and CDR2 is ANQGSEA. The CDR3 DNA is TGCAGCGTTGAGGCAGGGTCGGTTGTAAGGGGCTACACCTTC. Translated, it gives CSVEAGSVVRGYTF.

This chain joins TRBV18 and TRBJ1-1; 12 nucleotides align to TRBD1. Germline V gene sequence: CDR1 KGHSH, CDR2 LQKENI. The length of the CDR3 is 19 residues. V lost 0 bases and J lost 3; bases outside the gene matches: 11. CDR3 sequence: CASSPPIRDRGLRDTEAFF. CDR3 sequence (DNA): TGTGCCAGCTCACCACCGATCCGGGACAGGGGGCTTAGGGACACTGAAGCTTTCTTT.

J is TRBJ1-2 and V is TRBV6-2 or TRBV6-3; unclear D gene. Trimming took 5 bases from V and 6 from J, leaving 7 bases between them. From germline, CDR1 is MNHEY and CDR2 SVGEGT. This CDR3 contains 11 residues. CDR3 DNA sequence: TGTGCCAGCAGTCGAAGCGATGGCTACACCTTC. Protein product: CASSRSDGYTF.

This sequence joins TRBV12-3 or TRBV12-4 and TRBJ1-1, with 9 bases identical to TRBD1. J lost 5 bases, V lost 6 bases, and 4 bases had no gene match. CDR3 length: 13 residues. CDR3 sequence (DNA): TGTGCCAGCAGGGGACAGGGTGTAACTGAAGCTTTCTTT. Residues: CASRGQGVTEAFF.

V gene TRBV6-6 combines with J gene TRBJ2-2; the D gene is possibly TRBD1 (6 bases). The V end was cut by 2 bases, the J end by 0 bases, with 7 bases between. Germline lookup yields CDR1 MNHNY and CDR2 SVGAGI (reference sequence). The CDR3 has 15 residues. The CDR3 region is CASSYEGANTGELFF. The CDR3 nucleotides are TGTGCCAGCAGTTACGAGGGGGCGAACACCGGGGAGCTGTTTTTT.

The J gene is TRBJ1-1, the V gene TRBV6-1, with 7 nucleotides matching TRBD1. V lost 3 bases and J lost 0; bases outside the gene matches: 10. Germline-derived CDR1 and CDR2 are MNHNS and SASEGT. The CDR3 totals 17 residues. The CDR3, as DNA: TGTGCCAGCAGTGAGGGACAGCGCCTCGTTATGAACACTGAAGCTTTCTTT. As protein: CASSEGQRLVMNTEAFF.

The CDR3: CASNLAGEETQYF. The CDR3 region has the DNA TGCGCCAGCAACCTAGCGGGGGAAGAGACCCAGTACTTC. This chain links TRBV10-2 with TRBJ2-5; TRBD2 agrees at 10 bases. Trimming at V came to 7 bases and at J to 3 bases, leaving 2 bases not matched to a gene. The CDR3 consists of 13 residues. The germline gives CDR1 WSHSY, CDR2 SAAADI.

V is TRBV11-2 and J is TRBJ2-7, with 8 bases aligning to TRBD1. Germline V gene sequence: CDR1 SGHAT, CDR2 FQNNGV. The CDR3 is 15 amino acids. The J segment lost 4 bases and the V segment lost 2 bases, leaving 7 bases of the junction unmatched. The CDR3 sequence is CASSLWAGGAYEQYF. In DNA form, the CDR3 reads TGTGCCAGCAGCTTATGGGCAGGGGGCGCGTACGAGCAGTACTTC. Looking up the rest from reference TRBV11-2 and TRBJ2-7 gives the full variable domain: EAGVAQSPRYKIIEKRQSVAFWCNPISGHATLYWYQQILGQGPKLLIQFQNNGVVDDSQLPKDRFSAERLKGVDSTLKIQPAKLEDSAVYLCASSLWAGGAYEQYFGPGTRLTVT.

This clone is medium-sized. V gene TRBV5-1 combines with J gene TRBJ1-3; 7 bases are a match to TRBD1. CDR1 SGHRS and CDR2 YFSETQ come from the germline V gene. The junction had 8 bases not matched to a gene; V was cut back by 0 bases and J by 2 bases. The CDR3 consists of 17 residues. The CDR3 loop reads CASSLVGQANPGNTIYF. CDR3 bases: TGCGCCAGCAGCTTGGTTGGACAGGCAAACCCTGGAAACACCATATATTTT.

V usage is TRBV11-2 and J usage is TRBJ2-7, with 8 nucleotides matching TRBD1. The CDR3 is 14 amino acids. Trimming at V came to 3 bases and at J to 5 bases, leaving 6 bases not matched to a gene. Germline V lookup: CDR1 SGHAT, CDR2 FQNNGV. The CDR3 spells CASSFGQGSDEQYF. CDR3 in DNA: TGTGCCAGCAGCTTTGGACAGGGTTCGGACGAGCAGTACTTC.

CDR3 sequence reads: CASSPGRGTEQFF. The CDR3 coding sequence is TGTGCCAGCAGCCCCGGCAGAGGTACTGAGCAGTTCTTC. J is TRBJ2-1 and V is TRBV7-9; D gene uncertain. The germline gives CDR1 SEHNR, CDR2 FQNEAQ (reference sequence). This CDR3 contains 13 residues. Trimming cost V 5 bases and J 9 bases, with 14 bases left between them. Filled out from reference TRBV7-9 and TRBJ2-1, the complete variable domain reads DTGVSQNPRHKITKRGQNVTFRCDPISEHNRLYWYRQTLGQGPEFLTYFQNEAQLEKSRLLSDRFSAERPKGSFSTLEIQRTEQGDSAMYLCASSPGRGTEQFFGPGTRLTVL.

This rearrangement joins TRBV5-1 to TRBJ1-2; 7 bases match TRBD1. This CDR3 has 14 residues. Germline V lookup: CDR1 SGHRS, CDR2 YFSETQ. Trimming took 4 bases from V and 7 from J; bases not matched to a gene: 10. CDR3 nucleotides: TGCGCCAGCAGCCGGGACAGCGGACGGACTGGCTACACCTTC. Its translation is CASSRDSGRTGYTF.

The rearrangement uses TRBV5-4 and TRBJ2-1; TRBD1 agrees at 7 bases. Germline V gene sequence: CDR1 SGHNT, CDR2 YYREEE (reference sequence). The CDR3 loop spans 14 amino acids. Trimming removed 3 bases from V and 2 bases from J; junction bases left unmatched: 2. The chain's CDR3 is CASSWDRAYNEQFF. CDR3 in DNA: TGTGCCAGCAGCTGGGACAGAGCCTACAATGAGCAGTTCTTC.

J is TRBJ2-1 and V is TRBV5-1; TRBD1 agrees at 8 bases. Germline V gene data show CDR1 as SGHRS and CDR2 as YFSETQ. V trimming: 4 bases; J trimming: 8 bases; junction bases outside the gene matches: 5. CDR3 size: 13 residues. CDR3 DNA sequence: TGCGCCAGCAGCCGGGACAGGAGGGATGAGCAGTTCTTC. Its protein is CASSRDRRDEQFF.

This clone is a singleton in its sample. The genes are TRBV7-2 and TRBJ2-7; TRBD2 agrees at 8 bases. The CDR3 spans 16 residues. Germline CDR1 is SGHTA and CDR2 is FQGNSA. With 5 bases clipped from V and 0 bases from J, the junction kept 9 bases outside the gene matches. The CDR3 DNA is TGTGCCAGCAGCCCCCGGGGCGGGGGGTTCTCCTACGAGCAGTACTTC. Its protein is CASSPRGGGFSYEQYF.

V and J are TRBV7-8 and TRBJ2-1, with D possibly matching TRBD1 (6 bases). CDR3 length equals 14 residues. Per germline, CDR1 SGHVS and CDR2 FQNEAQ. Trimming removed 6 bases at V and 7 bases at J, with 16 bases between. As DNA, the CDR3 is TGTGCCAGCAGGTGGCGGGCAGGGGAGAATGAGCAGTTCTTC. Translated: CASRWRAGENEQFF.